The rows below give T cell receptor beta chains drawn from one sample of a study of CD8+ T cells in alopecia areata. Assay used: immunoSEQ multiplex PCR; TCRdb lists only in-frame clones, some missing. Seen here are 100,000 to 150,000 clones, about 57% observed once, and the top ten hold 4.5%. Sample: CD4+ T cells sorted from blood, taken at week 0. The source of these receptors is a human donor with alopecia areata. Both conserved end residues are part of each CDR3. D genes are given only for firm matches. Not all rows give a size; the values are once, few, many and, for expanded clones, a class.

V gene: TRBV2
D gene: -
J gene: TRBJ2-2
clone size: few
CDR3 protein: CASRWDVDGELFF
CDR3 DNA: TGTGCCAGCCGATGGGACGTGGACGGGGAGCTGTTTTTT

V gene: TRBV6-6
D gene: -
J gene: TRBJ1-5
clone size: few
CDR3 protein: CASSPRAFSNQPQHF
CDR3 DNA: TGTGCCAGCAGTCCCAGGGCTTTTAGCAATCAGCCCCAGCATTTT

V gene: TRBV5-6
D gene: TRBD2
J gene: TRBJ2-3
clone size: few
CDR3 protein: CASSRRKGLAGDVDTQYF
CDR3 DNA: TGTGCCAGCAGCCGACGAAAGGGACTAGCGGGAGATGTGGATACGCAGTATTTT

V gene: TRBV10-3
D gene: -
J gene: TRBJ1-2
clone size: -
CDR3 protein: CAISEGGRHPYGYTF
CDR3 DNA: TGTGCCATCAGTGAGGGCGGCAGACACCCCTATGGCTACACCTTC

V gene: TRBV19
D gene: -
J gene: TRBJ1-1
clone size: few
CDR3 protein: CASSLGLEAFF
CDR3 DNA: TGTGCCAGTAGTCTGGGGCTTGAAGCTTTCTTT

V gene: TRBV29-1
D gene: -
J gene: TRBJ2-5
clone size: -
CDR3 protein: CSVAQQETQYF
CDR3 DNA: TGCAGCGTTGCCCAGCAAGAGACCCAGTACTTC

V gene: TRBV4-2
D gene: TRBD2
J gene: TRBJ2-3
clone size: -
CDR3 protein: CASSQDFPPGLARDTQYF
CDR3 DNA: TGTGCCAGCAGCCAAGATTTTCCCCCAGGACTAGCCCGAGATACGCAGTATTTT

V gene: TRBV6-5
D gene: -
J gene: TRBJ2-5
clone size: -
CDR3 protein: CASSYSAGQETQYF
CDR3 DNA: TGTGCCAGCAGTTACAGCGCGGGACAAGAGACCCAGTACTTC

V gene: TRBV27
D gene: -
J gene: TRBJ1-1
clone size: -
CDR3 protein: CASSLDSGIMNTEAFF
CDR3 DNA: TGTGCCAGCAGTCTCGATAGCGGCATCATGAACACTGAAGCTTTCTTT

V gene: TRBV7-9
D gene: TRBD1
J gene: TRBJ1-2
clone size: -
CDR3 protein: CASTIMDRGYTF
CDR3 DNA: TGTGCCAGCACCATTATGGACAGGGGCTACACCTTC

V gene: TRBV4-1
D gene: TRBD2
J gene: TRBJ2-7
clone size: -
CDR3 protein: CASSQGLAGVLSSYEQYF
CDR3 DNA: TGCGCCAGCAGCCAAGGACTAGCGGGGGTCCTAAGCTCCTACGAGCAGTACTTC

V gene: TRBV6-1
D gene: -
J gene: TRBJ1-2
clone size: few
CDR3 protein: CASSAARQNLEGYTF
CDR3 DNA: TGTGCCAGCAGTGCGGCACGCCAGAACCTCGAGGGCTACACCTTC

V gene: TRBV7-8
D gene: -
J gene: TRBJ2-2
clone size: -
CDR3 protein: CASSLGRWDTGELFF
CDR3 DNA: TGTGCCAGCAGCTTAGGTCGTTGGGACACCGGGGAGCTGTTTTTT

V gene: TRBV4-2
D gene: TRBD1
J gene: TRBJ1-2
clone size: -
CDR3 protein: CASSQDLTGWSYGYTF
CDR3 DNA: TGTGCCAGCAGCCAAGACTTGACAGGGTGGTCCTATGGCTACACCTTC